The 21 T cell receptor beta chains reported below all come from one sample, sequenced in a study of T cells after yellow fever vaccination. TCRdb processed the 5' RACE reads anew with MiXCR; each CDR3 protein has one entry. The data show some 240,000 distinct CDR3 sequences, with 3.6% seen just once and 15% to 20% held by the top ten. This material consisted of PBMCs, taken 15 days after the yellow fever booster vaccination. Every receptor here comes from a man younger than 30 who received the YFV17D yellow fever vaccine.

This clonotype was counted at least ten times. The CDR3 reads CAWSVSGGNEKLFF. The CDR3 region has the DNA TGTGCCTGGAGTGTGTCGGGAGGTAACGAAAAACTGTTTTTT. The chain employs TRBV30 and TRBJ1-4; D not resolved. The germline V and J ends were trimmed by 0 bases and 8 bases, with 13 bases remaining between them. This CDR3 is 14 amino acids long. CDR1 is GTSNPN, CDR2 SVGIG, per germline (reference sequence).

V usage is TRBV12-3 or TRBV12-4 and J usage is TRBJ2-7; either TRBD1 or TRBD2 may supply D (5 bases each). This CDR3 has 12 amino acids. Trimming cost V 5 bases and J 4 bases, with 9 bases left between them. CDR3 nucleotide sequence: TGTGCCAGCAGTAGGGACGGATACGAGCAGTACGTC. Protein sequence: CASSRDGYEQYV.

There are many counts of this clonotype. The chain uses TRBV11-2 and TRBJ2-7; a weak D match, TRBD2 (6 bases). V dropped 5 bases and J dropped 7 bases, with 15 bases sitting between them. Germline V gives CDR1 SGHAT, CDR2 FQNNGV. The CDR3 length is 13 residues. CDR3 residues: CASSIGTRNEQYV. CDR3 bases: TGTGCCAGCAGCATTGGGACTCGGAATGAGCAGTACGTC.

This clonotype was observed many times. The chain joins TRBV7-3 to TRBJ2-5, with 10 bases lining up with TRBD2. V lost 4 bases, J lost 6 bases, and 14 bases stayed unmatched. CDR1 is SGHTA, CDR2 FQGTGA, per germline. The CDR3 is 17 amino acids. The CDR3 loop is CASSYPGLATSLQTQYF. The CDR3 nucleotides are TGTGCCAGCAGCTATCCGGGACTAGCGACTTCCTTGCAGACCCAGTACTTC.

The sample holds a few counts of this clonotype. The chain uses TRBV3-1 and TRBJ2-1, with no clear D. The CDR3 sequence is 15 residues long. V was shortened by 2 bases and J by 4 bases, with 12 bases between the two germline ends. Germline-derived CDR1 and CDR2 are LGHDT and YNNKEL (reference sequence). For the CDR3, the DNA is TGTGCCAGCAGCCAAACCCAATGGGTTTACAATGAGCAGTTCTTC. Protein sequence: CASSQTQWVYNEQFF.

In its sample, this clonotype was seen many times. J is TRBJ2-2 and V is TRBV6-2 or TRBV6-3, with D possibly being TRBD1 (5 bases). Germline assignment: CDR1 MNHEY and CDR2 SVGEGT. The CDR3 is 12 residues long. The V gene lost 4 bases and the J gene lost 9 bases, with 9 bases spanning the gap. CDR3 in DNA: TGTGCCAGCAGTTCCACAGGCCGGGAGCTGTTTTTT. This translates into CASSSTGRELFF.

This clonotype occurred many times. The chain carries TRBV4-3 and TRBJ1-2; possibly TRBD1 for D (5 bases). V was cut by 6 bases and J by 8 bases, with 22 bases left in between. Germline CDR1 is LGHNA and CDR2 is YSLEER. The CDR3 consists of 15 residues. The CDR3 protein is CASSEDGGALNGYTF. The CDR3 nucleotides read TGCGCCAGCAGTGAAGACGGTGGGGCTTTAAACGGCTACACCTTC.

This clonotype was observed many times. The chain has TRBV29-1 and TRBJ2-7, with a tentative D call TRBD1 (6 bases). With 1 base removed from V and 0 bases from J, the gap between germline ends came to 16 bases. CDR3 length: 16 amino acids. Germline lookup yields CDR1 SQVTM and CDR2 ANQGSEA. CDR3 DNA sequence: TGCAGCGTTGAAGGAGCCCAGGGGAAGGGCTCCTACGAGCAGTACTTC. This encodes CSVEGAQGKGSYEQYF.

In this sample, this clonotype turned up many times. The V call is TRBV20-1, the J call TRBJ2-5, with TRBD1 matching 7 bases. Germline lookup yields CDR1 DFQATT and CDR2 SNEGSKA (reference sequence). V lost 5 bases and J lost 4; bases outside the gene matches: 4. The CDR3 consists of 12 residues. The DNA of the CDR3 is TGCAGTGCTTCGAGGGGGCGAGAGACCCAGTACTTC. It yields the protein CSASRGRETQYF.

This clonotype was detected ten times or more. The chain recombines TRBV7-6 with TRBJ2-5, with unresolved D. The length of the CDR3 is 15 residues. V lost 5 bases and J lost 3, with 16 bases in between. Per germline, CDR1 SGHVS and CDR2 FNYEAQ. The CDR3 sequence is CASSPASGRKETQYF. CDR3 nucleotide sequence: TGTGCCAGCAGCCCGGCCTCCGGTCGTAAAGAGACCCAGTACTTC.

This clonotype appeared many times. This CDR3 is CASSEEVGQGEAFF. The CDR3 coding sequence is TGTGCCAGCAGTGAAGAAGTTGGACAGGGTGAAGCTTTCTTT. The V call is TRBV2, the J call TRBJ1-1, with 8 bases identical to TRBD1. The CDR3 is 14 amino acids. CDR1 is SNHLY, CDR2 FYNNEI, per germline. V lost 1 base, J lost 7 bases, and 5 bases stayed unmatched. The variable domain in full, with the rest retrieved from reference TRBV2 and TRBJ1-1, is EPEVTQTPSHQVTQMGQEVILRCVPISNHLYFYWYRQILGQKVEFLVSFYNNEISEKSEIFDDQFSVERPDGSNFTLKIRSTKLEDSAMYFCASSEEVGQGEAFFGQGTRLTVV.

This clonotype was counted only a few times. The chain links TRBV5-1 to TRBJ2-5; 8 bases are a match to TRBD2. The J segment lost 5 bases and the V segment lost 0 bases, leaving 6 bases of the junction unmatched. This CDR3 spans 15 amino acids. Germline CDR1 and CDR2: SGHRS and YFSETQ. CDR3 sequence reads: CASSLAGTSMETQYF. The CDR3 coding sequence is TGCGCCAGCAGCTTGGCAGGGACTAGTATGGAGACCCAGTACTTC.

This clonotype was observed at least ten times. V usage is TRBV27 and J usage is TRBJ2-5; TRBD2 matches at 10 bases. The CDR3 is 17 amino acids. In germline, CDR1 is MNHEY, CDR2 SMNVEV (reference sequence). J was trimmed by 2 bases and V by 5 bases; bases with no gene match: 11. CDR3 in amino acids: CASSLHPSGGPQETQYF. The CDR3 bases are TGTGCCAGCAGTCTCCACCCTAGCGGGGGCCCTCAAGAGACCCAGTACTTC.

This clonotype was recorded many times. The J gene is TRBJ1-1, the V gene TRBV5-1; D is ambiguous. The CDR3 has 13 amino acids. V was shortened by 4 bases and J by 5 bases, with 12 bases between the two germline ends. The V gene's germline CDR1 is SGHRS and CDR2 YFSETQ. CDR3 loop: CASSLYSGTEAFF. CDR3 bases: TGCGCCAGCAGCCTATACAGTGGGACTGAAGCTTTCTTT.

This clonotype was detected ten times or more. This chain connects TRBV11-2 to TRBJ2-5; TRBD1 is a possible D gene (6 bases). The CDR3 contains 13 residues. Germline V lookup: CDR1 SGHAT, CDR2 FQNNGV. The V end lost 4 bases, the J end lost 5 bases, and 11 bases lay between the germline ends. The CDR3 loop is CASSSGHAETQYF. The CDR3 DNA reads as TGTGCCAGCAGCTCGGGACATGCGGAGACCCAGTACTTC. The full variable domain, in which reference TRBV11-2 and TRBJ2-5 provide the parts outside the CDR3, is EAGVAQSPRYKIIEKRQSVAFWCNPISGHATLYWYQQILGQGPKLLIQFQNNGVVDDSQLPKDRFSAERLKGVDSTLKIQPAKLEDSAVYLCASSSGHAETQYFGPGTRLLVL.

This clonotype was counted many times. The chain is built from TRBV5-6 and TRBJ1-6, with no clear D. V lost 0 bases, J lost 6 bases, and 10 bases lay in between. CDR1 is SGHDT, CDR2 YYEEEE, per germline. The CDR3 runs to 15 residues. The CDR3 nucleotides are TGTGCCAGCAGCTTGGTCGGACGGCTTAATTCACCCCTCCACTTT. The encoded protein is CASSLVGRLNSPLHF.

In this sample, this clonotype turned up many times. The chain links TRBV18 to TRBJ2-5; perhaps TRBD2 as D (5 bases). CDR1 is KGHSH and CDR2 is LQKENI in the germline V gene. The CDR3 is made up of 13 amino acids. With 5 bases removed from V and 5 bases from J, the gap between germline ends came to 12 bases. The CDR3, as DNA: TGTGCCAGCTCATCTGGAGCGGCGGAGACCCAGTACTTC. It translates to CASSSGAAETQYF. Variable domain in full (rest from reference TRBV18 and TRBJ2-5): NAGVMQNPRHLVRRRGQEARLRCSPMKGHSHVYWYRQLPEEGLKFMVYLQKENIIDESGMPKERFSAEFPKEGPSILRIQQVVRGDSAAYFCASSSGAAETQYFGPGTRLLVL.

This clonotype was seen a handful of times. The rearrangement joins TRBV7-6 to TRBJ1-1; TRBD1 agrees at 8 bases. V was clipped by 4 bases and J by 1 base; unmatched bases: 2. The length of the CDR3 is 14 residues. In germline, CDR1 is SGHVS, CDR2 FNYEAQ. DNA for the CDR3: TGTGCCAGCAGCTACGGGACAGGGAACACTGAAGCTTTCTTT. Protein sequence: CASSYGTGNTEAFF.

The sample holds many counts of this clonotype. The chain uses TRBV5-4 and TRBJ1-3; no clear D gene. The V end lost 1 base, the J end lost 8 bases, and 4 bases lay between the germline ends. The CDR3 length is 11 residues. CDR1 and CDR2 (germline): SGHNT, YYREEE (reference sequence). The CDR3 nucleotides read TGTGCCAGCAGCTTGCGAGACACCATATATTTT. Translation: CASSLRDTIYF.

The table lists this clonotype with many counts. Germline is not matched at one junction end, which may reflect a read error. This chain uses TRBV20-1 with TRBJ1-6; no firm D call. Looked up from germline, CDR1 is DFQATT and CDR2 is SNEGSKA (reference sequence). The CDR3 is 18 amino acids. In nucleotides, the CDR3 is TGCAGTGCAAGAGAGGGAGGACGGTTGGGCTCCTATAATTCACCCCTCCACTTT. Translation: CSAREGGRLGSYNSPLHF.

There are many counts of this clonotype. The V call is TRBV5-1, the J call TRBJ1-2; D gene uncertain. The germline gives CDR1 SGHRS, CDR2 YFSETQ. The CDR3 extends over 13 amino acids. Trimming left V 7 bases short and J 2 bases short, with 12 bases between. CDR3 in DNA: TGCGCCAGCGGACCCGGGCTCAACTATGGCTACACCTTC. Its translation is CASGPGLNYGYTF.